Listed below are T cell receptor beta chains from one sample, sequenced in a study of T cell responses to AZD1222 COVID-19 vaccine. TCRdb keeps only in-frame clones here, not all; method: immunoSEQ multiplex PCR. The sample consists of some 80,000 clones, approximately 90% of them appearing once. This specimen consisted of peripheral blood, obtained 28 days after the second dose of the MenACWY control vaccine. The receptors stem from an adult who received the MenACWY meningococcal vaccine as a control. Each CDR3 is given with its conserved first and last residue. D genes are given only for firm matches. For some rows the clone size is stated as once, few or many, or as a class when expanded; others skip it.

V gene	D gene	J gene	clone size	CDR3 protein	CDR3 DNA
TRBV6-5	TRBD1	TRBJ1-5	-	CASRQGKGQPQHF	TGTGCCAGCAGACAGGGGAAGGGTCAGCCCCAGCATTTT
TRBV18	TRBD1	TRBJ1-1	-	CASSPDRANTEAFF	TGTGCCAGCTCACCGGACAGGGCGAACACTGAAGCTTTCTTT
TRBV5-4	-	TRBJ1-1	-	CASSLPGRMNTEAFF	TGTGCCAGCAGCTTGCCAGGGAGGATGAACACTGAAGCTTTCTTT
TRBV24-1	-	TRBJ2-3	-	CATRGASNTDTQYF	TGTGCCACCCGGGGAGCCTCCAACACAGATACGCAGTATTTT
TRBV29-1	-	TRBJ2-7	-	CSVSGPRWEQYF	TGCAGCGTTTCAGGTCCCCGGTGGGAGCAGTACTTC
TRBV19	TRBD1	TRBJ2-7	once	CASSKQGDTYEQYF	TGTGCCAGTAGTAAACAGGGGGATACCTACGAGCAGTACTTC
TRBV25-1	TRBD1	TRBJ1-1	-	CASSEPLTGGGTEAFF	TGTGCCAGCAGTGAACCCCTGACAGGGGGCGGCACTGAAGCTTTCTTT
TRBV12-3/TRBV12-4	-	TRBJ1-1	many	CASSYTENTEAFF	TGTGCCAGCAGTTATACGGAGAACACTGAAGCTTTCTTT
TRBV6-1	-	TRBJ2-3	few	CASSEVGPPTDTQYF	TGTGCCAGCAGTGAGGTGGGACCGCCCACAGATACGCAGTATTTT
TRBV7-2	-	TRBJ1-1	-	CASRPDLGTPEAFF	TGTGCCAGCAGGCCAGATTTGGGAACACCTGAAGCTTTCTTT
TRBV20-1	-	TRBJ1-1	-	CSASSGNGMNTEAFF	TGCAGTGCTAGTTCCGGGAATGGTATGAACACTGAAGCTTTCTTT
TRBV5-6	-	TRBJ2-1	-	CASSLQGNSYNEQFF	TGTGCCAGCAGCTTGCAGGGGAACTCCTACAATGAGCAGTTCTTC
TRBV19	-	TRBJ1-1	-	CASSPGLNTEAFF	TGTGCCAGTAGTCCGGGATTGAACACTGAAGCTTTCTTT
TRBV5-5	TRBD1	TRBJ1-4	-	CASSYGDRDASEKLFF	TGTGCCAGCAGCTACGGAGACAGGGACGCTAGTGAAAAACTGTTTTTT
TRBV7-9	-	TRBJ1-1	-	CASSLTFTEAFF	TGTGCCAGCAGCTTGACGTTCACTGAAGCTTTCTTT
TRBV10-3	-	TRBJ1-5	-	CAISGVRGGYNQPQHF	TGTGCCATCAGTGGGGTTCGGGGGGGGTACAATCAGCCCCAGCATTTT
TRBV4-2	-	TRBJ1-1	-	CASSQTMNTEAFF	TGTGCCAGCAGCCAAACAATGAACACTGAAGCTTTCTTT
TRBV19	TRBD2	TRBJ2-1	-	CASTRDTGGWLAGVRNEQFF	TGTGCCAGCACTAGGGACACCGGGGGATGGCTAGCGGGGGTTCGTAATGAGCAGTTCTTC
TRBV21-1	-	TRBJ2-1	-	CASSKGQRDRGLDEQFF	TGTGCCAGCAGCAAAGGTCAACGGGACAGGGGCCTCGATGAGCAGTTCTTC
TRBV5-1	TRBD1	TRBJ1-1	once	CASRGQGNTEAFF	TGCGCCAGCAGGGGACAGGGGAACACTGAAGCTTTCTTT
TRBV9	-	TRBJ2-3	-	CASSAMSPDTQYF	TGTGCCAGCAGCGCCATGTCCCCAGATACGCAGTATTTT
TRBV2	TRBD1	TRBJ2-7	once	CASSPVTGPYEQYF	TGTGCCAGCAGTCCGGTGACAGGGCCCTACGAGCAGTACTTC
TRBV4-2	TRBD2	TRBJ2-2	-	CASSLGTSGGALETGELFF	TGTGCCAGCAGCCTTGGGACTAGCGGGGGGGCCCTGGAAACCGGGGAGCTGTTTTTT
TRBV19	TRBD1	TRBJ1-5	-	CASSPLQGAGSNQPQHF	TGTGCCAGTAGTCCCCTACAGGGGGCTGGCAGCAATCAGCCCCAGCATTTT
TRBV7-7	-	TRBJ2-5	-	CASSSQGRPQETQYF	TGTGCCAGCAGCTCACAGGGGAGGCCCCAAGAGACCCAGTACTTC
TRBV9	-	TRBJ1-2	-	CASSRRDTEGYTF	TGTGCCAGCAGCCGCCGGGATACGGAGGGCTACACCTTC
TRBV12-3/TRBV12-4	-	TRBJ1-4	-	CASSSQVGEKLFF	TGTGCCAGCAGTTCCCAGGTGGGGGAAAAACTGTTTTTT
TRBV9	TRBD1	TRBJ2-7	-	CASSVAGQGASYEQYF	TGTGCCAGCAGCGTCGCGGGACAGGGGGCTTCCTACGAGCAGTACTTC
TRBV28	-	TRBJ2-7	-	CASSSVAYEQYF	TGTGCCAGCAGTTCCGTTGCGTACGAGCAGTACTTC